The 4 T cell receptor beta chains reported below all come from one sample, sequenced in a study of cytotoxic CD8 clonotypes in ibrutinib-treated CLL. Sequencing used immunoSEQ multiplex PCR; TCRdb keeps in-frame clones, though not all of them. The sample yields about 80,000 clones, around 79% seen once. The sequencing used PBMCs, collected after 12 months of ibrutinib treatment. These receptors came from a human donor with chronic lymphocytic leukemia.

The chain employs TRBV19 and TRBJ2-2; D is perhaps TRBD1 (5 bases). V was pared by 7 bases and J by 4 bases, with 19 bases between. The CDR3 covers 16 residues. In germline, CDR1 is LNHDA, CDR2 SQIVND (reference sequence). In DNA, the CDR3 is TGTGCCAGTACCTCCCCCGGCAGGGTGGTCACCGGGGAGCTGTTTTTT. Protein: CASTSPGRVVTGELFF.

This clone was counted only a few times. This chain links TRBV18 with TRBJ2-7, with D perhaps matching TRBD1 or TRBD2 (6 bases each). V was shortened by 3 bases and J by 7 bases, with 19 bases between the two germline ends. Germline V gene data show CDR1 as KGHSH and CDR2 as LQKENI. The CDR3 is made up of 15 amino acids. CDR3 DNA: TGTGCCAGCTCACCCGACCGGGTGGGGGCGGGGGAGCAGTACTTC. It translates to CASSPDRVGAGEQYF.

The chain recombines TRBV21-1 with TRBJ1-5. TRBV21-1 counts as a pseudogene. The CDR3 totals 15 residues. The CDR3 loop reads CASSKGDPAYQPQHF. The CDR3 DNA reads as TGTGCCAGCAGCAAAGGGGATCCGGCTTATCAGCCCCAGCATTTT.

This clone was seen only once. V and J are TRBV19 and TRBJ1-1; 8 nucleotides align to TRBD1. The CDR3 contains 17 residues. The junction had 8 bases not matched to a gene; V was cut back by 1 base and J by 1 base. CDR1 and CDR2 from the germline V gene are LNHDA and SQIVND (reference sequence). CDR3 in amino acids: CASSIAPGQGPNTEAFF. The CDR3 DNA sequence: TGTGCCAGTAGTATAGCCCCAGGACAGGGACCGAACACTGAAGCTTTCTTT.